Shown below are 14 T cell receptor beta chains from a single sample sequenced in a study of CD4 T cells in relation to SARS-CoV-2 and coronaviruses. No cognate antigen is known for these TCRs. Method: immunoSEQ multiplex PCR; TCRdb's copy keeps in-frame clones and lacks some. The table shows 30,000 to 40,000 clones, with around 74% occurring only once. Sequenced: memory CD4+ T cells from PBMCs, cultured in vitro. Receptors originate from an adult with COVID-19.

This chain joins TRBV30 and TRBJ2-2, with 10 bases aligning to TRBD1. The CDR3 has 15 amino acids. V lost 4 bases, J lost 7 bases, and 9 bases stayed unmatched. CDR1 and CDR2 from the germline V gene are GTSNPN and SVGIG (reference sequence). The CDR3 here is CAWNRDRGSFGELFF. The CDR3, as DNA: TGTGCCTGGAACCGGGACAGGGGAAGTTTCGGGGAGCTGTTTTTT.

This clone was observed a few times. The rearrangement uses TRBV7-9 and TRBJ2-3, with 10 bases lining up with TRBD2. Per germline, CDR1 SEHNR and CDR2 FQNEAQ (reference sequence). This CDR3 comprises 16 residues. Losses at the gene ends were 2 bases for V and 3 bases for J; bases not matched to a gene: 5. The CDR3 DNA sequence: TGTGCCAGCAGCTTACTAGCGGGAGTGTCAACAGATACGCAGTATTTT. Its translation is CASSLLAGVSTDTQYF.

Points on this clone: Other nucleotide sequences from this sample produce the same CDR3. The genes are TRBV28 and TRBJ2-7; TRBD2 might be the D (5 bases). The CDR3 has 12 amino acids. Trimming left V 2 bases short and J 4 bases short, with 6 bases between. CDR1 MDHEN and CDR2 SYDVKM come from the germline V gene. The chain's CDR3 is CASSLGRYEQYF. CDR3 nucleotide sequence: TGTGCCAGCAGTTTAGGGAGATACGAGCAGTACTTC.

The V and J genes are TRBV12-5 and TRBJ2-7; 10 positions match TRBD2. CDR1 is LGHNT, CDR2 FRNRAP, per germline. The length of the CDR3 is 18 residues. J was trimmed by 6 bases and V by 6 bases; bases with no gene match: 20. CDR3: CASGGRLAGVFCHPEQYF. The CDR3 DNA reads TGTGCTAGTGGGGGGCGGCTAGCGGGAGTCTTTTGTCATCCCGAGCAGTACTTC.

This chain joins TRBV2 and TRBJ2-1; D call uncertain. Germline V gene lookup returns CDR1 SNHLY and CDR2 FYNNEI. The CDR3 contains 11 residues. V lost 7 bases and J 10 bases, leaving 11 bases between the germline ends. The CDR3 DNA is TGTGCCAGCACCAGGTCTGGAGAGCAGTTCTTC. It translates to CASTRSGEQFF.

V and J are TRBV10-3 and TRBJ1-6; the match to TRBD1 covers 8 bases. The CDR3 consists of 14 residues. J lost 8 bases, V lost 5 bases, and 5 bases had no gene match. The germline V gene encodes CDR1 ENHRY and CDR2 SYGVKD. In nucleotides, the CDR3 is TGTGCCATCAGTAGGACAGGGCGGGATTCACCCCTCCACTTT. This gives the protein CAISRTGRDSPLHF.

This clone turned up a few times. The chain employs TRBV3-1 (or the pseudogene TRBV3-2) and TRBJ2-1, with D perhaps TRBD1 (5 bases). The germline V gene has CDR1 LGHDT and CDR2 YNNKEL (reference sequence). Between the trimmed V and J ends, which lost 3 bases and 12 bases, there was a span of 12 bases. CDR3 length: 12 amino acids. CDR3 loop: CASSHQGMGQFF. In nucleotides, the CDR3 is TGTGCCAGCAGCCACCAGGGAATGGGGCAGTTCTTC.

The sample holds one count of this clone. The CDR3 nucleotides read TGTGCCAGCAGCCCTACTAGAGTGGGCGGGGAGCTGTTTTTT. It specifies CASSPTRVGGELFF. This chain joins TRBV3-1 (or the pseudogene TRBV3-2) and TRBJ2-2, with D possibly TRBD2 on 5 matching bases. V was trimmed by 4 bases and J by 7 bases, leaving 13 bases between them. This CDR3 spans 14 amino acids. Per the germline V gene, CDR1 is LGHDT and CDR2 is YNNKEL (reference sequence).

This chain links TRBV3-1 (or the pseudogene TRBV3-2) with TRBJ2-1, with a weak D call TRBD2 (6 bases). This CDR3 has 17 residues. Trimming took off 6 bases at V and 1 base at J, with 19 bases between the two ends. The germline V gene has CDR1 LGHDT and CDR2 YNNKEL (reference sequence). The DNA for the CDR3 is TGTGCCAGCAGTTCCTACACCCTCGGGAGATCCTACAATGAGCAGTTCTTC. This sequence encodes CASSSYTLGRSYNEQFF.

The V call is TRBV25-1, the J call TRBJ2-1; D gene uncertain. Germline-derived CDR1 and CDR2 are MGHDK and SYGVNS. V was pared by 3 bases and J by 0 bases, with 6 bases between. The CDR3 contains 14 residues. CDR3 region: CASSDRGSYNEQFF. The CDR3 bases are TGTGCCAGCAGTGATCGAGGCTCCTACAATGAGCAGTTCTTC. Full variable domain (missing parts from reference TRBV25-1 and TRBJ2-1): EADIYQTPRYLVIGTGKKITLECSQTMGHDKMYWYQQDPGMELHLIHYSYGVNSTEKGDLSSESTVSRIRTEHFPLTLESARPSHTSQYLCASSDRGSYNEQFFGPGTRLTVL.

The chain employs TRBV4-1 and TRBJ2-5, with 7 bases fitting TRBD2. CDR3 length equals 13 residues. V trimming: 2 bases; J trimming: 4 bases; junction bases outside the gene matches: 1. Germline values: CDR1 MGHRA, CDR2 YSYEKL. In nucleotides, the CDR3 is TGCGCCAGCAGCCAAAGGGAGGGAGAGACCCAGTACTTC. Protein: CASSQREGETQYF.

CDR3 nucleotides: TGTGCCAGCAGTTACTCGGCGGGAGGTGTGGATGAGCAGTTCTTC. Amino acids: CASSYSAGGVDEQFF. The rearrangement uses TRBV6-2 or TRBV6-3 and TRBJ2-1, with TRBD2 identical over 8 bases. The CDR3 has 15 amino acids. Germline V lookup: CDR1 MNHEY, CDR2 SVGEGT. V lost 0 bases to trimming and J lost 8 bases; unmatched junction nucleotides: 6.

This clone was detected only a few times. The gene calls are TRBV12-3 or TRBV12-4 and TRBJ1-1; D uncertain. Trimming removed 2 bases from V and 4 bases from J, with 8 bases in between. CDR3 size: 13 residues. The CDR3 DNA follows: TGTGCCAGCAGTTTAAAATACCGCACTGAAGCTTTCTTT. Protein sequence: CASSLKYRTEAFF.

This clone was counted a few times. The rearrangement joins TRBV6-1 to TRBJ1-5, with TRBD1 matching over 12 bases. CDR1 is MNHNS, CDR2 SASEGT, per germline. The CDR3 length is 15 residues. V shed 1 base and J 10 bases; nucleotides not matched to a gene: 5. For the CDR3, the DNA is TGTGCCAGCAGTGAAGGGGGACAGGGGGCGGATCCCCAGCATTTT. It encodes CASSEGGQGADPQHF.